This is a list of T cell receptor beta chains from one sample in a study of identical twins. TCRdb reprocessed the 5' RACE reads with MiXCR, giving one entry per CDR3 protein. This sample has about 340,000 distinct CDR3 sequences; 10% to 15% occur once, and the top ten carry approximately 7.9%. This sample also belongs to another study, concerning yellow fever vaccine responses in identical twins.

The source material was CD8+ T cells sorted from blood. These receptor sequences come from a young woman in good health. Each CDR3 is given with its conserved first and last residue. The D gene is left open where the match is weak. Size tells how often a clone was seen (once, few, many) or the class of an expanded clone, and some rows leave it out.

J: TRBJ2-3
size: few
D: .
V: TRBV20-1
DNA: TGCAGTGCTAGCAATCGACTAGATAGTGGAACGCAGTATTTT
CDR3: CSASNRLDSGTQYF

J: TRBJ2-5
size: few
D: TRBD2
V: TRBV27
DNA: TGTGCCAGCAGTTTAGGTGATAGCGGGTTAGAGACCCAGTACTTC
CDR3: CASSLGDSGLETQYF

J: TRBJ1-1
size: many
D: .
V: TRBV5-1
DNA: TGCGCCAGCAGCTTAGCCGGGCCAAGAGGTGGGAACACTGAAGCTTTCTTT
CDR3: CASSLAGPRGGNTEAFF

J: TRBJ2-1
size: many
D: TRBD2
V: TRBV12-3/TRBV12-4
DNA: TGTGCCAGCAGTTTAATCGGGGGGGGCTACAATGAGCAGTTCTTC
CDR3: CASSLIGGGYNEQFF

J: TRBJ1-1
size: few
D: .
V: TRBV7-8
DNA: TGTGCCAGCAGTTCGTACACAGGGAACACTGAAGCTTTCTTT
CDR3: CASSSYTGNTEAFF

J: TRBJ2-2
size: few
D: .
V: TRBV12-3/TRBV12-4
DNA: TGTGCCAGCACCTCTTGGTCTACGAACACCGGGGAGCTGTTTTTT
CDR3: CASTSWSTNTGELFF

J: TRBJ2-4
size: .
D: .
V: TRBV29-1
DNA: TGCAGCGTTGAAGGGGAGCAGGGGAGGGTGAACATTCAGTACTTC
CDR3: CSVEGEQGRVNIQYF

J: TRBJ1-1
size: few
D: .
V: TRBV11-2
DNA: TGTGCCAGCAGTATCGGACAGATGAACACTGAAGCTTTCTTT
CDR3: CASSIGQMNTEAFF

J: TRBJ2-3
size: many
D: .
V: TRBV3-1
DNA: TGTGCCAGCAGCCAAGAGGGCCGTGGAGATACGCAGTATTTT
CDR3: CASSQEGRGDTQYF

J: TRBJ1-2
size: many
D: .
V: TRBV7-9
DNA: TGTGCCAGCAGCGCGCAGGTTCACTACACCTTC
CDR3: CASSAQVHYTF

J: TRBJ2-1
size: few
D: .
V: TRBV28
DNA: TGTGCCAGCAGTTTGGGGGTTCTAGTAGGCTCCTACAATGAGCAGTTCTTC
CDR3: CASSLGVLVGSYNEQFF

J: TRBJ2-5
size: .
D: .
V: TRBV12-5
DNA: TGTGCTAGTGGTTTGACCCCCTTCCTGACGGGAAAAGAGACCCAGTACTTC
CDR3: CASGLTPFLTGKETQYF

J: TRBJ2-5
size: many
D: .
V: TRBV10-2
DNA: TGCGCCAGCAGTCAGGGGTGGGAACAAGAGACCCAGTACTTC
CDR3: CASSQGWEQETQYF

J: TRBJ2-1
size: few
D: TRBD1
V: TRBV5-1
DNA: TGCGCCAGCAGCTTGCCCGGGACAGCCGACAATGAGCAGTTCTTC
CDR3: CASSLPGTADNEQFF

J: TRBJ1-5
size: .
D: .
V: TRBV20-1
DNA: TGCAGTGCTAGAGATCTTAGGAGGGGGGACCAGCCCCAGCATTTT
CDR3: CSARDLRRGDQPQHF

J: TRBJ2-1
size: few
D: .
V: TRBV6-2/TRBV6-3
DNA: TGTGCCAGCTGGGGGGCGGGAGCCTCCTACAATGAGCAGTTCTTC
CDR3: CASWGAGASYNEQFF

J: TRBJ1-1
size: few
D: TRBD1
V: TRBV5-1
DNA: TGCGCCAGCAGCGAACTCGGGACAGGCCTAGGAATGAACACTGAAGCTTTCTTT
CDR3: CASSELGTGLGMNTEAFF

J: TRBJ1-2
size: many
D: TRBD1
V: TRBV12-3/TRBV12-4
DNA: TGTGCCAGCAGTTTTCGGACAGGGCTCTATGGCTACACCTTC
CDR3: CASSFRTGLYGYTF

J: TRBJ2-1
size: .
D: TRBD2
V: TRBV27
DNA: TGTGCCAGCACCCTGAGCCGGACTAGCGGATACAATGAGCAGTTCTTC
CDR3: CASTLSRTSGYNEQFF

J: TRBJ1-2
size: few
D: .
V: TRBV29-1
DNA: TGCAGCGTTGAAGAGCCGACCGGCTACACCTTC
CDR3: CSVEEPTGYTF

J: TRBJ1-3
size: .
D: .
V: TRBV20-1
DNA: TGCAGTGCAGGGGACGGCGGCTTCTCTGGAAACACCATATATTTT
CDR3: CSAGDGGFSGNTIYF

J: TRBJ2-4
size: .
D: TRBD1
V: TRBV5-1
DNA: TGCGCCAGCAGCTCGCTTGGGACAGGGGGTCATGGGAGGGACATTCAGTACTTC
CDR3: CASSSLGTGGHGRDIQYF

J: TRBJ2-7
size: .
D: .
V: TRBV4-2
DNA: TGTGCCAGCAGCCAAGTAGTCTCCAGCTACGAGCAGTACTTC
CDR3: CASSQVVSSYEQYF